This T cell receptor (beta chain) was retrieved from a study of T-cell memory formation after mild COVID-19. TCRdb reprocessed the 5' RACE reads with MiXCR, giving one entry per CDR3 protein. The sample consists of about 400,000 distinct CDR3 sequences, 20% to 30% of them appearing once. V was shortened by 5 bases and J by 1 base, with 14 bases between the two germline ends. CDR1 is MNHEY and CDR2 is SMNVEV in the germline V gene (reference sequence). The length of the CDR3 is 15 residues. The source of this sequence is an adult woman who had mild COVID-19 (a few samples of this study predate the infection). Cell type and time point are not known. This chain connects TRBV27 to TRBJ2-5, with D tentatively TRBD2 (5 bases). The specimen was PBMCs or a T cell subset sorted from them (not recorded which). CDR3 residues: CASSLSWRFQETQYF. CDR3 sequence (DNA): TGTGCCAGCAGTCTCTCTTGGAGGTTCCAAGAGACCCAGTACTTC.